The TCR beta chain under discussion was sequenced for a study of Tregs in tolerant kidney transplant recipients. Study results and caveats: Tolerant patients' donor-specific Tregs expanded beyond overall Tregs, suggesting antigen-driven growth. Changing PCR primers prevented nucleotide comparison between some patients' samples.

Looked up from germline, CDR1 is SGHRS and CDR2 is YFSETQ. The CDR3 loop spans 16 amino acids. V was shortened by 0 bases and J by 2 bases, with 9 bases between the two germline ends. This table comes from immunoSEQ multiplex PCR, and its TCRdb copy is limited to in-frame clones, with some not included. The data show 75,000 to 80,000 clones, with less than 95% seen just once and 0.34% held by the top ten. A remark on this clone: Its matching antigen is unknown.

Unstimulated Tregs (CD4+CD25+CD127-) and CD4+CD25- non-Tregs were sorted from PBMCs. This chain links TRBV5-1 with TRBJ2-6; D may be TRBD2 (6 bases). The receptor was derived from a human donor who received a combined kidney and bone marrow transplant. Source: Tregs from blood, taken before the transplant. CDR3 residues: CASSLGGNTGANVLTF. As DNA, the CDR3 is TGCGCCAGCAGCTTGGGCGGGAATACTGGGGCCAACGTCCTGACTTTC.